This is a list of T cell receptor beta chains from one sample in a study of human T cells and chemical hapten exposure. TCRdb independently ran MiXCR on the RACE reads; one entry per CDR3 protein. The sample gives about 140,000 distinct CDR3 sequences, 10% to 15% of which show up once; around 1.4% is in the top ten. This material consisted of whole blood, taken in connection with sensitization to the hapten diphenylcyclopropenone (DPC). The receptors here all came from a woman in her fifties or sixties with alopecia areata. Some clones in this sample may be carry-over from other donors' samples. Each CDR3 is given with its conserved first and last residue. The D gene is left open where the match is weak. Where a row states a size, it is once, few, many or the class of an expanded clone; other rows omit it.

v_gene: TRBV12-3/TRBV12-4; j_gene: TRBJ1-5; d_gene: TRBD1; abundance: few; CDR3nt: TGTGCCAGCAGCCTAGGACAGGGAGAGAGTCAGCCCCAGCATTTT; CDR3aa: CASSLGQGESQPQHF
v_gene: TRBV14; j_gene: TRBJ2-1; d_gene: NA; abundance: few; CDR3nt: TGTGCCAGCAGCCAAGAGGGGTACGTCTCCTACAATGAGCAGTTCTTC; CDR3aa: CASSQEGYVSYNEQFF
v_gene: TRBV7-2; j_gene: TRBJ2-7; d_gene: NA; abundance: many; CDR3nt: TGTGCCAGCAGCTTAAGACTAGCCTACGAGCAGTACTTC; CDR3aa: CASSLRLAYEQYF
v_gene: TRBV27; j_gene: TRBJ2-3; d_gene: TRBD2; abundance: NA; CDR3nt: TGTGCCAGCAGTCGGACTAGCGGGAGGGGCCCCGGAGATACGCAGTATTTT; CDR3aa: CASSRTSGRGPGDTQYF
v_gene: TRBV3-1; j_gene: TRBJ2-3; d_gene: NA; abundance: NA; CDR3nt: TGTGCCAGCAGCCCATGGGCAGGGACCACAGATACGCAGTATTTT; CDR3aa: CASSPWAGTTDTQYF
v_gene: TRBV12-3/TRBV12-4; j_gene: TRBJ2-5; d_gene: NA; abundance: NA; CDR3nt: TGTGCCAGCAGTTTCACGGGCGGAGAGACCCAGTACTTC; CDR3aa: CASSFTGGETQYF
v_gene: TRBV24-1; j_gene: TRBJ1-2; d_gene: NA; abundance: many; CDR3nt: TGTGCCACCAGTGATTCCGGGAGATCCCTCTCGGGCTATGGCTACACCTTC; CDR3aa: CATSDSGRSLSGYGYTF
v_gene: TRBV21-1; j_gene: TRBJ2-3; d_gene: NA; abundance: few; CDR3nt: TGTGCCAGCAGCAAAGGGACAGCCACAGATACGCAGTATTTT; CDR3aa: CASSKGTATDTQYF
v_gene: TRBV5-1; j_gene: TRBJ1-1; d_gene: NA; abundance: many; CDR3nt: TGCGCCAGCAGCTTGGCGATCCTGAACACTGAAGCTTTCTTT; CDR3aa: CASSLAILNTEAFF
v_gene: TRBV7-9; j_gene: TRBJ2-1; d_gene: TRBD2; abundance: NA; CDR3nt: TGTGCCAGCAGCACCGGACTAGCGGGGGACAATGAGCAGTTCTTC; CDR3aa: CASSTGLAGDNEQFF
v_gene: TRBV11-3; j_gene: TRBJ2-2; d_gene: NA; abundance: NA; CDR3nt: TGTGCCAGCAGCCTCAGCTTAGCCGGGGAGCTGTTTTTT; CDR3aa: CASSLSLAGELFF
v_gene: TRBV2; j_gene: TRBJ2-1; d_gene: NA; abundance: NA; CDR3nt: TGTGCCAGCAGTGAAGATTGGAGGGAGCGGCTCTTC; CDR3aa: CASSEDWRERLF
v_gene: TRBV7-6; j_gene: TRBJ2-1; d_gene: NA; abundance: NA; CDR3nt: TGTGCCAGCAGCTTACAGGCAGGGGGGACGTACAATGAGCAGTTCTTC; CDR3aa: CASSLQAGGTYNEQFF
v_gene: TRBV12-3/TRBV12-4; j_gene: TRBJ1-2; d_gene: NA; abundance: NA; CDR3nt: TGTGCCAGCAGTCATCCCCGGTGGGGCTACACCTTC; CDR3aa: CASSHPRWGYTF
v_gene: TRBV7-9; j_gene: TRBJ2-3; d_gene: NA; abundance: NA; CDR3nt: TGTGCCAGCAGCTCGCGGGACAGAACTAGCACAGATACGCAGTATTTT; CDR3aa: CASSSRDRTSTDTQYF
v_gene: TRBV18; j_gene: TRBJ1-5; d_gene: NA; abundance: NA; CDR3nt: TGTGCCAGCTCCCCAAAGGGAGGGGGTGCTCAGCCCCAGCATTTT; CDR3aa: CASSPKGGGAQPQHF
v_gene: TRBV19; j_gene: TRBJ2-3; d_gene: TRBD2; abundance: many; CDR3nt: TGTGCCAGTAGTATAACTAGCGTCCGCACAGATACGCAGTATTTT; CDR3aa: CASSITSVRTDTQYF
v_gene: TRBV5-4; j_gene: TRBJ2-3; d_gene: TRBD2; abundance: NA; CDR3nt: TGTGCCAGCAGCTTCGCTAGCGGGATAACAGATACGCAGTATTTT; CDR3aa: CASSFASGITDTQYF
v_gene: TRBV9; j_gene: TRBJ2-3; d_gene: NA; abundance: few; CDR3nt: TGTGCCAGCAGCAGCGACACAGCAGATACGCAGTATTTT; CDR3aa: CASSSDTADTQYF
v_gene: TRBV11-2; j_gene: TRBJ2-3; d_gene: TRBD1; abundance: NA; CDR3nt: TGTGCCAGCAGCTCCGGACAGGGCAACACAGGTACGCAGTATTTT; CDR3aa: CASSSGQGNTGTQYF
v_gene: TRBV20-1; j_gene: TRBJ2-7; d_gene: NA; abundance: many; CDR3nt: TGCAGTGCTAGAGATCCTAGCGCCTCCTCCTACGAGCAGTACTTC; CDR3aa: CSARDPSASSYEQYF
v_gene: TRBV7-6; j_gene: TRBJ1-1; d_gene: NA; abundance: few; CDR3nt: TGTGCCAGCAGCTCCTTGGGGCCGGTTGACACTGAAGCTTTCTTT; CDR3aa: CASSSLGPVDTEAFF
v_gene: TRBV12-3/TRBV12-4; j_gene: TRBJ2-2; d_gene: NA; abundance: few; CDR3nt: TGTGCCAGCAGTTCCACGGGTGGCGCGCGGACCGGGGAGCTGTTTTTT; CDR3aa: CASSSTGGARTGELFF
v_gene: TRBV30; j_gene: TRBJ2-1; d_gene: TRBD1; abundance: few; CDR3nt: TGTGCCTGGAGTGTAGGGACAGGGAGGAGTAGGAATGAGCAGTTCTTC; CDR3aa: CAWSVGTGRSRNEQFF
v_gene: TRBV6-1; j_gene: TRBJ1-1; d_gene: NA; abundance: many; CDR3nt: TGTGCCAGCAGTGAGTACACTGAAGCTTTCTTT; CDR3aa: CASSEYTEAFF
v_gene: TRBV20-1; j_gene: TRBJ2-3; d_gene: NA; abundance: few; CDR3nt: TGCAGTGCTGAGGCTCAAGATACGCAGTATTTT; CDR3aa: CSAEAQDTQYF
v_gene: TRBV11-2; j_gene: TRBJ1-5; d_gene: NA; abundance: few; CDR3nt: TGTGCCAGCAGCTTAGGCGGAAATGGGCCCCAGCATTTT; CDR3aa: CASSLGGNGPQHF
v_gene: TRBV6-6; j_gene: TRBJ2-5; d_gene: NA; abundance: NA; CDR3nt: TGTGCCAGCAGTTACTACGAGACCCAGTACTTC; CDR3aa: CASSYYETQYF
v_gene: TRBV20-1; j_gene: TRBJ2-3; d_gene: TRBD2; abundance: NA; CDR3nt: TGCAGTGCTAGGACTAGCGCAGATACGCAGTATTTT; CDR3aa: CSARTSADTQYF
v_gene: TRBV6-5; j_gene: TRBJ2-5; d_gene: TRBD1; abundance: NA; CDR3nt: TGTGCCAGCAGTCCATGGGACAGGACAAAAGAGACCCAGTACTTC; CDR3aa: CASSPWDRTKETQYF
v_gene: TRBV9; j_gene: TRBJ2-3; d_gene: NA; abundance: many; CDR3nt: TGTGCCAGCAGCGTAGATGTCCTGCGGGGTACGCAGTATTTT; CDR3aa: CASSVDVLRGTQYF
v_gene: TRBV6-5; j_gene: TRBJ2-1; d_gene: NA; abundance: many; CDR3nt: TGTGCCAGCAGCGCAGGGGGGGGGTCATACAATGAGCAGTTCTTC; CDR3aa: CASSAGGGSYNEQFF
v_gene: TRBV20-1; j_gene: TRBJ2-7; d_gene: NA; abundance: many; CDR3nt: TGCAGTGCGCTCGACCCCCGGGGGTACGAGCAGTACTTC; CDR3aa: CSALDPRGYEQYF
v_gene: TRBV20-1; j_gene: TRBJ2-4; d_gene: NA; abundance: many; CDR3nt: TGCAGTGCTAGGCCCTCTAGCGCACTAGCCAAAAACATTCAGTACTTC; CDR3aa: CSARPSSALAKNIQYF
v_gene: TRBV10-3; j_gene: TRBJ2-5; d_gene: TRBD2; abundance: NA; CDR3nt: TGTGCCATCAGGGATAGCGGGAGGGCTGGAGAGACCCAGTACTTC; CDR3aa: CAIRDSGRAGETQYF
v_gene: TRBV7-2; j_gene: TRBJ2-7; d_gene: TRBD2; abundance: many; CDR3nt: TGTGCCAGCAGACCGGGACTAGCGGGAGGGTACGAGCAGTACTTC; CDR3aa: CASRPGLAGGYEQYF
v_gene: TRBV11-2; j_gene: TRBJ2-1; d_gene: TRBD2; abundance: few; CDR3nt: TGTGCCAGCAGCTTCCTAGCGGGAGGGCTCGGGAATGAGCAGTTCTTC; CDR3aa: CASSFLAGGLGNEQFF
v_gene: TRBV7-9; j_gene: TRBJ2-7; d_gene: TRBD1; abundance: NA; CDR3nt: TGTGCCAGCAGCTTACCAGGGGGCGGCGAGCAGTGCTTC; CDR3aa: CASSLPGGGEQCF
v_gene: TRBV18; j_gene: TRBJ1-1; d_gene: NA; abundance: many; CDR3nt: TGTGCCAGCTCACCGGCGGTGAACACTGAAGCTTTCTTT; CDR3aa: CASSPAVNTEAFF
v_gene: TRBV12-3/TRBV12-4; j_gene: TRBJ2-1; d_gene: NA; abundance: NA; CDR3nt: TGTGCCAGCAGTGGGACACCGAGCTCCTACAATGAGCAGTTCTTC; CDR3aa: CASSGTPSSYNEQFF
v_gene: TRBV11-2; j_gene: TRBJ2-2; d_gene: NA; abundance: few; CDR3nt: TGTGCCAGCAGCCCGGACGCAACGAACACCGGGGAGCTGTTTTTT; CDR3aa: CASSPDATNTGELFF
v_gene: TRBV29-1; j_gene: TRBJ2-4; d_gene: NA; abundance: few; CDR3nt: TGCAGCGCTTCGACAGGTTTAGCCAAAAACATTCAGTACTTC; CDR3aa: CSASTGLAKNIQYF
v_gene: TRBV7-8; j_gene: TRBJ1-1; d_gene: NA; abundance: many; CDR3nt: TGTGCCAGCAGCTTATCAGGGTTAAACACTGAAGCTTTCTTT; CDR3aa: CASSLSGLNTEAFF
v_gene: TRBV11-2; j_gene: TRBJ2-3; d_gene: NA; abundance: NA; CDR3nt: TGTGCCAGCAGCTTATTGACGCTAGCGAGCACAGATACGCAGTATTTT; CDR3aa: CASSLLTLASTDTQYF
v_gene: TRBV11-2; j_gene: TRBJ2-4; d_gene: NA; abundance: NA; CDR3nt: TGTGCCAGCAGCTTAGAGGGCAGGGGTAATTACATTCAGTACTTC; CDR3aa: CASSLEGRGNYIQYF